In this sample, the clone carrying this T cell receptor (beta chain) turned up many times. What it recognizes is unknown. The data are from a study of T-cell reconstitution after alpha-beta-depleted transplantation in children. Study-level results: After transplant, high TCRbeta diversity at day 60 in some patients arose from surviving recipient T cells and thymic progenitors. T cells produced anew were the main source of T-cell counts and diversity one year after transplant. Reports say that about two months after transplant, the alpha-beta T cells came out of several hundred graft clones that had expanded.

Looked up from germline, CDR1 is SGDLS and CDR2 is YYNGEE. Trimming cost V 4 bases and J 7 bases; bases outside gene matches: 6. The CDR3 loop spans 14 amino acids. A TCRbeta library incorporating unique molecular identifiers was prepared. Using its own MiXCR run on the PCR reads, TCRdb lists one record per CDR3 protein. Among hundreds of thousands of distinct CDR3 sequences listed, 13% were seen once. This TCR came from a male patient younger than 18 who had a stem cell transplant for acute myeloid leukemia, so the T cells may come from the graft donor. Here the sequenced sample was PBMCs, mostly from graft donor cells, taken 360 days after TCRalphabeta/CD19-depleted stem cell transplant. The rearrangement joins TRBV9 to TRBJ2-5; 11 bases map to TRBD2. The CDR3 sequence: CASSQTGTSGTQYF. The DNA for the CDR3 is TGTGCCAGCAGCCAAACCGGGACTAGCGGGACCCAGTACTTC.